This T cell receptor (beta chain) was sequenced during a study of cytomegalovirus exposure and HLA in healthy donors. A note on this clone: Within the sample, other DNA sequences also encode this same CDR3.

The assay was immunoSEQ multiplex PCR, and TCRdb's table has in-frame clones only and misses some. Of some 76,000 clones listed, roughly 94% are singletons. The CDR3 has 15 amino acids. Germline V lookup: CDR1 SGHRS, CDR2 YFSETQ. The trim removed 0 bases at V and 8 bases at J, leaving 9 bases unmatched. The V gene is TRBV5-1, the J gene TRBJ2-5; 8 bases are a match to TRBD1. This TCR came from a woman aged 18-29 years in good health and CMV-seropositive. The specimen was PBMCs. The CDR3 nucleotides read TGCGCCAGCAGCTTGGCCGGACAGGGCCAGGAAACCCAGTACTTC. As protein: CASSLAGQGQETQYF.